This paragraph covers one TCR beta chain sequence. Its antigen is undetermined. This record belongs to a study of cytomegalovirus exposure and HLA in healthy donors. Study in general: Per a later analysis, the roughly 670 first-cohort and under 150 validation repertoires shared one platform.

The CDR3 extends over 14 amino acids. The ends were cut back, 9 bases at V and 5 bases at J, with 16 bases in the middle. Per the germline V gene, CDR1 is LNHDA and CDR2 is SQIVND (reference sequence). The assay was immunoSEQ multiplex PCR, and TCRdb's table has in-frame clones only and misses some. Of roughly 330,000 clones in the sample, about nine tenths are singletons; the top ten hold approximately 1.1%. Findings and caveats of the study: There were some public TCRs occurring in many donors, but most TCR sequences were rare. Among the CMV-associated chains, three were confirmed in vitro as specific for CMV antigens. The study recorded around 160 TCR beta chains that were cytomegalovirus-associated.

V and J are TRBV19 and TRBJ1-4; D ambiguous. This TCR derives from a woman in her 30s in good health and CMV-seropositive. The sequencing input was PBMCs. The CDR3 sequence: CASGRGYGNEKLFF. CDR3 nucleotide sequence: TGTGCCAGCGGTCGGGGTTACGGGAATGAAAAACTGTTTTTT.